This TCR beta chain was recovered during a study of shared clonotypes between healthy human individuals. Trimming took 6 bases from V and 5 from J; bases not matched to a gene: 6. This CDR3 spans 14 amino acids. Germline-derived CDR1 and CDR2 are MNHEY and SMNVEV (reference sequence). Cells designated naive CD8 were CD45RO-negative and were positively selected for CCR7, with terminally differentiated effector memory CD45RA+ cells excluded. Assay used: immunoSEQ multiplex PCR; TCRdb lists only in-frame clones, some missing. The sample lists about 1.9 million clones, roughly 95% occurring once. The chain employs TRBV27 and TRBJ1-4, with 7 positions matching TRBD1. Specimen: naive CD8+ T cells from PBMCs. This receptor was obtained from a man aged 18 to 30 in good health. Some clones in this sample may be carry-over from other donors' samples. CDR3: CASRTQGWNEKLFF. Written as DNA, the CDR3 is TGTGCCAGCAGGACACAGGGGTGGAATGAAAAACTGTTTTTT.